This record looks at one T cell receptor (beta chain) sequence and its context. This sample is part of a study of blood T cell repertoires in COVID-19. Study at large: The study drew acute and convalescent COVID-19 samples from the United States, Italy and Spain. T cells, B-cell-depleted T cells, or PBMCs provided the cDNA or gDNA that served as material.

Original processing methods: How many nucleated cells were present was estimated from reference gene primer amplification. TCRdb's copy holds only in-frame clones and misses some; the assay was immunoSEQ multiplex PCR. V, J and clone size derive from that table, while D and trimming were established from the DNA sequence. This table has about 280,000 clones, 85% appearing once. The V and J ends lost 0 bases and 6 bases respectively, with 3 bases between them. Germline V gene data show CDR1 as SGHAT and CDR2 as FQNNGV. This CDR3 comprises 12 residues. The clonotype comes from a woman in her forties or fifties who had recovered from COVID-19. What was sequenced was PBMCs or T cells enriched from blood (not recorded which). The rearrangement links TRBV11-2 to TRBJ2-1; D call uncertain. The CDR3 DNA follows: TGTGCCAGCAGCTTAGACGTCAATGAGCAGTTCTTC. It is translated as CASSLDVNEQFF. The whole variable domain, remainder taken from reference TRBV11-2 and TRBJ2-1, is EAGVAQSPRYKIIEKRQSVAFWCNPISGHATLYWYQQILGQGPKLLIQFQNNGVVDDSQLPKDRFSAERLKGVDSTLKIQPAKLEDSAVYLCASSLDVNEQFFGPGTRLTVL.